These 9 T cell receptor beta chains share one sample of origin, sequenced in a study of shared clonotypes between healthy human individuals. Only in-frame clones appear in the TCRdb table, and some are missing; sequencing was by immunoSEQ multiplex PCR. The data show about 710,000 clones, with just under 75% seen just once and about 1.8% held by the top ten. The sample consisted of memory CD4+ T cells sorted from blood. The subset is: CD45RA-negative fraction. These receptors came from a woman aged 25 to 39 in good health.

The CDR3 loop is CASSQGRAVTDTQYF. The CDR3 nucleotides are TGCGCCAGCAGCCAAGGTCGCGCCGTCACAGATACGCAGTATTTT. The rearrangement links TRBV4-1 to TRBJ2-3; D call uncertain. The germline V gene encodes CDR1 MGHRA and CDR2 YSYEKL. Trimming took 1 base from V and 2 from J, leaving 10 bases between them. The CDR3 loop spans 15 amino acids.

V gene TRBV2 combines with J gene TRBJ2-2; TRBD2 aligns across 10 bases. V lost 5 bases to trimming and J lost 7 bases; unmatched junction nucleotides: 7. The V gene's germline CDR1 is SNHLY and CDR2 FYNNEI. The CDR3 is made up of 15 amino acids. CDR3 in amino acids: CASSPGTSDGGELFF. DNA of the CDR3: TGTGCCAGCAGTCCCGGGACTAGCGATGGCGGGGAGCTGTTTTTT.

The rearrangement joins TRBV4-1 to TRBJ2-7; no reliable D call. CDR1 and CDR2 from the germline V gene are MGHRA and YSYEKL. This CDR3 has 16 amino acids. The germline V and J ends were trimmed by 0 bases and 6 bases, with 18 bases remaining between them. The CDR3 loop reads CASSQDTLRISGEQYF. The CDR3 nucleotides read TGCGCCAGCAGCCAAGATACGTTGAGGATTTCAGGCGAGCAGTACTTC.

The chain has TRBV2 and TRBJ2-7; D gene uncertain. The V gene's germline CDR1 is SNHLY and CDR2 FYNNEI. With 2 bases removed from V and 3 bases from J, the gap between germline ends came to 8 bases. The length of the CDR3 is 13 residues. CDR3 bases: TGTGCCAGCAGTGAACGGCAACTCTACGAGCAGTACTTC. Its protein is CASSERQLYEQYF.

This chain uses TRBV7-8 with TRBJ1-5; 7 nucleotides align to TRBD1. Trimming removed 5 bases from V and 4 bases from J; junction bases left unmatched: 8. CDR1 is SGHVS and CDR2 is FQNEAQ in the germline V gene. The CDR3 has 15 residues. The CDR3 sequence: CASSGGTGQNQPQHF. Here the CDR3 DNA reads TGTGCCAGCAGCGGGGGGACGGGACAGAATCAGCCCCAGCATTTT.

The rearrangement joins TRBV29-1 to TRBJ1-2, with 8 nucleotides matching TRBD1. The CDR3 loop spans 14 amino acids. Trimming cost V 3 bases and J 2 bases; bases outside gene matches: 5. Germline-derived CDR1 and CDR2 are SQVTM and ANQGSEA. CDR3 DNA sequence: TGCAGCGTTGAGGGTAACAGGGGGAACTATGGCTACACCTTC. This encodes CSVEGNRGNYGYTF.

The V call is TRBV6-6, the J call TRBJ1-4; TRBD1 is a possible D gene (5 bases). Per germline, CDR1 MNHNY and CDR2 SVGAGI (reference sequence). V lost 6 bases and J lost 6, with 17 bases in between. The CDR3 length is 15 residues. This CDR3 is CASSLDKGYYEKLFF. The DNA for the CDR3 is TGTGCCAGCAGCCTGGATAAGGGGTATTATGAAAAACTGTTTTTT.

The CDR3 DNA is TGTGCCAGCAGCTTGGACGGGACAGGAAGCTCTGGAAACACCATATATTTT. Its translation is CASSLDGTGSSGNTIYF. The chain combines TRBV5-6 with TRBJ1-3, with 8 bases aligning to TRBD1. With 0 bases clipped from V and 0 bases from J, the junction kept 5 bases outside the gene matches. CDR3 length: 17 amino acids. Germline V lookup: CDR1 SGHDT, CDR2 YYEEEE. Full variable domain (rest looked up from reference TRBV5-6 and TRBJ1-3): DAGVTQSPTHLIKTRGQQVTLRCSPKSGHDTVSWYQQALGQGPQFIFQYYEEEERQRGNFPDRFSGHQFPNYSSELNVNALLLGDSALYLCASSLDGTGSSGNTIYFGEGSWLTVV.

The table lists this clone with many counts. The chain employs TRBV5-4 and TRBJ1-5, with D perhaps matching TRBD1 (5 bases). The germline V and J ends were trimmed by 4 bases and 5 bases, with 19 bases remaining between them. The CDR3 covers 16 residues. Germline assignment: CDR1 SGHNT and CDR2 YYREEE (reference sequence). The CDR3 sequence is CASSPRSGTADQPQHF. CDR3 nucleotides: TGTGCCAGCAGCCCCAGGTCGGGGACTGCAGATCAGCCCCAGCATTTT.